The next 23 T cell receptor beta chains were all read from a single sample in a study of blood T cell repertoires in COVID-19. Only in-frame clones appear in the TCRdb table, and some are missing; sequencing was by immunoSEQ multiplex PCR. The repertoire includes over 300,000 clones, approximately 83% of them detected once, and around 2.1% sits in the top ten. Sequencing was done on a sample of PBMCs or T cells enriched from blood (not recorded which). The source of these receptors is a young man who had recovered from COVID-19.

V gene TRBV10-3 combines with J gene TRBJ1-3, with D tentatively TRBD1 (6 bases). V lost 6 bases and J lost 0, with 12 bases in between. In germline, CDR1 is ENHRY, CDR2 SYGVKD. The length of the CDR3 is 15 residues. The CDR3 DNA reads TGTGCCATCAGCCCACAGGGCTACTCTGGAAACACCATATATTTT. Amino acid sequence: CAISPQGYSGNTIYF.

The V and J genes are TRBV10-3 and TRBJ1-2; tentatively, D is TRBD1 (5 bases). CDR1 is ENHRY, CDR2 SYGVKD, per germline. This CDR3 has 13 residues. V shed 8 bases and J shed 4 bases, with 14 bases lying between them. CDR3 in amino acids: CAIEGRVGYGYTF. The CDR3, as DNA: TGTGCCATCGAAGGCAGGGTAGGCTATGGCTACACCTTC.

The chain employs TRBV5-4 and TRBJ2-2; a possible D gene is TRBD1 (5 bases). Trimming pared 4 bases from V and 2 bases from J, leaving 12 bases between. CDR3 length equals 15 residues. CDR1 is SGHNT, CDR2 YYREEE, per germline (reference sequence). CDR3 coding DNA: TGTGCCAGCAGCCCGACAGTTCCCAACACCGGGGAGCTGTTTTTT. Amino acid sequence: CASSPTVPNTGELFF.

The V gene is TRBV12-3 or TRBV12-4, the J gene TRBJ1-2; D may be TRBD1 (6 bases). This CDR3 spans 11 amino acids. The V gene lost 5 bases and the J gene lost 7 bases, with 8 bases spanning the gap. The CDR3 DNA reads TGTGCCAGCAGTCGGGGGGCTGGCTACACCTTC. As protein: CASSRGAGYTF.

The rearrangement links TRBV4-2 to TRBJ2-2; 13 nucleotides line up with TRBD2. CDR1 LGHNA and CDR2 YNFKEQ come from the germline V gene. This CDR3 comprises 16 residues. V shed 4 bases and J 4 bases; nucleotides not matched to a gene: 3. CDR3 nucleotide sequence: TGTGCCAGCAGCCTGGGACTAGCGGGGACCACCGGGGAGCTGTTTTTT. It codes for CASSLGLAGTTGELFF.

Only one count was recorded for this clone. The rearrangement uses TRBV4-3 and TRBJ1-6; a weak D match, TRBD1 (6 bases). The CDR3 is made up of 15 amino acids. The germline V gene has CDR1 LGHNA and CDR2 YSLEER. Deletions cut 4 bases from V and 7 bases from J, with 14 bases between. This CDR3 is CASSLRTARNSPLHF. CDR3 nucleotides: TGCGCCAGCAGCCTGCGGACAGCCAGAAATTCACCCCTCCACTTT.

This sequence joins TRBV19 and TRBJ1-1; 9 nucleotides match TRBD1. The length of the CDR3 is 17 residues. V was pared by 6 bases and J by 4 bases, with 15 bases of the junction left unmatched. Germline V gene data show CDR1 as LNHDA and CDR2 as SQIVND (reference sequence). The CDR3 spells CASRILPGQGGGTEAFF. Written as DNA, the CDR3 is TGTGCCAGTAGAATACTACCGGGACAGGGAGGGGGCACTGAAGCTTTCTTT.

The chain uses TRBV24-1 and TRBJ2-3; weak D call: TRBD1 (6 bases). Germline-derived CDR1 and CDR2 are KGHDR and SFDVKD. Trimming removed 6 bases from V and 0 bases from J, with 9 bases in between. CDR3 size: 14 residues. This CDR3 reads CATSRTGSTDTQYF. Here the CDR3 DNA reads TGTGCCACCAGTCGAACAGGGAGCACAGATACGCAGTATTTT.

The gene calls are TRBV30 and TRBJ1-2; no clear D gene. Trimming stripped 3 bases from V and 4 bases from J, with 9 bases between. This CDR3 spans 12 amino acids. Per germline, CDR1 GTSNPN and CDR2 SVGIG (reference sequence). CDR3 coding DNA: TGTGCCTGGAGCGGGGTACGCTATGGCTACACCTTC. Amino acids: CAWSGVRYGYTF.

V is TRBV19 and J is TRBJ2-1; D is undetermined. The length of the CDR3 is 12 residues. V lost 5 bases and J 5 bases, leaving 7 bases between the germline ends. Looked up from germline, CDR1 is LNHDA and CDR2 is SQIVND (reference sequence). The CDR3 DNA reads as TGTGCCAGTAGTTTCAGGCACAATGAGCAGTTCTTC. This codes for CASSFRHNEQFF. Full variable domain (remainder filled in from reference TRBV19 and TRBJ2-1): DGGITQSPKYLFRKEGQNVTLSCEQNLNHDAMYWYRQDPGQGLRLIYYSQIVNDFQKGDIAEGYSVSREKKESFPLTVTSAQKNPTAFYLCASSFRHNEQFFGPGTRLTVL.

The chain links TRBV6-4 to TRBJ2-6; 7 bases match TRBD1. The CDR3 sequence is 16 residues long. The V and J ends lost 5 bases and 2 bases, in that order; junction bases with no gene match: 6. The germline CDR1 and CDR2 sequences are MRHNA and SNTAGT. CDR3 region: CASSSATGTGANVLTF. The CDR3 region has the DNA TGTGCCAGCAGTTCAGCGACAGGGACTGGGGCCAACGTCCTGACTTTC.

This chain uses TRBV7-9 with TRBJ1-1; no firm D call. The germline V gene encodes CDR1 SEHNR and CDR2 FQNEAQ (reference sequence). This CDR3 region has 14 residues. The V and J ends lost 4 bases and 0 bases respectively, with 9 bases between them. The CDR3 DNA reads TGTGCCAGCAGCTCCACTCTTGTGAACACTGAAGCTTTCTTT. This encodes CASSSTLVNTEAFF.

The V gene is TRBV18, the J gene TRBJ1-2; D call uncertain. Germline values: CDR1 KGHSH, CDR2 LQKENI. Trimming cost V 3 bases and J 0 bases, with 5 bases left between them. This CDR3 has 13 residues. CDR3 nucleotide sequence: TGTGCCAGCTCACCTTCAGCTAACTATGGCTACACCTTC. Protein product: CASSPSANYGYTF.

This clone was seen just once. This CDR3 is CASSYDNHQPQHF. The DNA of the CDR3 is TGTGCCAGCAGTTACGACAATCATCAGCCCCAGCATTTT. This chain links TRBV6-2 or TRBV6-3 with TRBJ1-5; D is undetermined. Germline assignment: CDR1 MNHEY and CDR2 SVGEGT. V was cut by 2 bases and J by 5 bases, with 7 bases left in between. CDR3 size: 13 residues.

The CDR3 region has the DNA TGTGCCAGCAGCCAAAAAACCGGGACAGGGGGCACTGAAGCTTTCTTT. Translated, it gives CASSQKTGTGGTEAFF. The chain combines TRBV3-1 (or the pseudogene TRBV3-2) with TRBJ1-1; 11 nucleotides line up with TRBD1. The CDR3 is made up of 16 amino acids. Unmatched junction bases numbered 6, after V lost 2 bases and J lost 4 bases. Germline assignment: CDR1 LGHDT and CDR2 YNNKEL (reference sequence).

The chain recombines TRBV5-6 with TRBJ2-1, with D maybe TRBD1 (5 bases). V was clipped by 4 bases and J by 7 bases, with 24 bases between them. The CDR3 covers 17 residues. The germline V gene encodes CDR1 SGHDT and CDR2 YYEEEE. This CDR3 reads CASSPYRQIKNKNEQFF. The CDR3 bases are TGTGCCAGCAGCCCATACCGACAGATCAAAAACAAGAATGAGCAGTTCTTC.

CDR3 residues: CASSRNGGESLSYYGYTF. The CDR3 DNA reads TGTGCCAGCAGCCGAAACGGAGGGGAATCGCTTTCGTACTATGGCTACACCTTC. The chain employs TRBV9 and TRBJ1-2; D is possibly TRBD1 (5 bases). In germline, CDR1 is SGDLS, CDR2 YYNGEE. The CDR3 runs 18 residues. Deletions cut 4 bases from V and 3 bases from J, with 25 bases between.

V usage is TRBV7-9 and J usage is TRBJ2-7, with TRBD1 identical over 7 bases. The CDR3 contains 14 residues. The V gene end was trimmed by 5 bases and the J gene end by 6 bases; junction bases not matched to a gene: 10. Germline CDR1 and CDR2: SEHNR and FQNEAQ (reference sequence). The CDR3, as DNA: TGTGCCAGCAGCGCCCGAGGGGGCTCGGCCGAGCAGTACTTC. This translates into CASSARGGSAEQYF.

V is TRBV5-1 and J is TRBJ2-2, with D perhaps matching TRBD1 (5 bases). Germline V gene data show CDR1 as SGHRS and CDR2 as YFSETQ. V lost 5 bases and J 1 base, leaving 6 bases between the germline ends. CDR3 length: 13 amino acids. The CDR3 loop is CASSTGNTGELFF. The DNA for the CDR3 is TGCGCCAGCAGTACAGGGAACACCGGGGAGCTGTTTTTT.

The sample holds one count of this clone. V usage is TRBV24-1 and J usage is TRBJ2-3; TRBD2 matches at 7 bases. Germline V CDR1 and CDR2: KGHDR, SFDVKD. There are 16 residues in the CDR3. J was trimmed by 1 base and V by 0 bases; bases with no gene match: 3. CDR3 nucleotide sequence: TGTGCCACCAGTGATTTGCTGGCGGGGGGCACAGATACGCAGTATTTT. The encoded protein is CATSDLLAGGTDTQYF.

The rearrangement joins TRBV7-9 to TRBJ1-3; D is unclear. The CDR3 runs 16 residues. Trimming cost V 6 bases and J 0 bases, with 15 bases left between them. Germline V CDR1 and CDR2: SEHNR, FQNEAQ (reference sequence). The DNA for the CDR3 is TGTGCCAGCAGATACACCAGGTCAAGCTCTGGAAACACCATATATTTT. Translating gives CASRYTRSSSGNTIYF.

The chain carries TRBV2 and TRBJ1-4; 8 bases map to TRBD1. The length of the CDR3 is 14 residues. The V and J ends lost 8 bases and 8 bases, in that order; junction bases with no gene match: 10. Germline CDR1 is SNHLY and CDR2 is FYNNEI. Here the CDR3 DNA reads TGTGCCAGCGTGAGGGGGACAGGACCGGAAAAACTGTTTTTT. Its translation: CASVRGTGPEKLFF.

There are a few counts of this clone. Additional DNA sequences in this sample encode the identical CDR3. The chain joins TRBV25-1 to TRBJ1-5, with D maybe TRBD1 (5 bases). V was cut by 1 base and J by 6 bases, with 10 bases left in between. Germline loops: CDR1 MGHDK, CDR2 SYGVNS. The CDR3 length is 14 residues. DNA of the CDR3: TGTGCCAGCAGTGAATCGGGGGGGGGTCAGCCCCAGCATTTT. Its translation: CASSESGGGQPQHF. Supplemented by reference TRBV25-1 and TRBJ1-5, the full variable domain reads EADIYQTPRYLVIGTGKKITLECSQTMGHDKMYWYQQDPGMELHLIHYSYGVNSTEKGDLSSESTVSRIRTEHFPLTLESARPSHTSQYLCASSESGGGQPQHFGDGTRLSIL.